This TCR beta chain was sequenced for a study of T cells in Graves' hyperthyroidism and ophthalmopathy. Study-level points and caveats: Most thyroid clonotypes expanded above 0.001 appeared in blood too.

Template material for amplifying TCR beta CDR3 regions consisted of RNA transcripts. An initial round of RT-PCR targeting the TCR CDR3 relied on the HTBI primer set. TCRdb ran MiXCR on the multiplex PCR reads and lists one entry per CDR3 protein. The repertoire consists of approximately 400,000 distinct CDR3 sequences, with approximately 14% occurring once and the leading ten covering 11%. In patients aged 18 to 65, hyperthyroidism was newly diagnosed, with duration under 2 months. Exclusion criteria comprised uncontrolled infection, other autoimmune disease, pregnancy or lactation. Fresh peripheral blood, around 9.2 ml of it, supplied the PBMCs. CDR3 length equals 14 residues. V was shortened by 7 bases and J by 9 bases, with 16 bases between the two germline ends. Germline loops: CDR1 MNHEY, CDR2 SMNVEV (reference sequence). To note about this clonotype: Its target is not known.

The sample comprised blood. The rearrangement uses TRBV27 and TRBJ1-6; D not certain. The sequence derives from an older woman with Graves' hyperthyroidism. CDR3 sequence: CASTRRTEGSPLHF. Written as DNA, the CDR3 is TGTGCCAGCACTCGACGGACGGAGGGTTCACCCCTCCACTTT.